This T cell receptor (beta chain) is from a study of shared clonotypes between healthy human individuals. Germline CDR1 SGHRS, CDR2 YFSETQ. V was shortened by 4 bases and J by 3 bases, with 13 bases between the two germline ends. This CDR3 is built from 15 residues. Using immunoSEQ multiplex PCR, the repertoire was profiled, and TCRdb retains in-frame clones only, with some absent. Altogether approximately 720,000 clones are present, around 72% being singletons, with the ten largest covering approximately 2%. This chain joins TRBV5-1 and TRBJ2-2, with D perhaps matching TRBD1 (6 bases). Sequenced material: memory CD4+ T cells sorted from blood. Subset given: CD45RA-negative fraction. The receptor was derived from a woman younger than 45 in good health. CDR3 in DNA: TGCGCCAGCAGCCCAGGGGTATCGGACACCGGGGAGCTGTTTTTT. Translation: CASSPGVSDTGELFF.